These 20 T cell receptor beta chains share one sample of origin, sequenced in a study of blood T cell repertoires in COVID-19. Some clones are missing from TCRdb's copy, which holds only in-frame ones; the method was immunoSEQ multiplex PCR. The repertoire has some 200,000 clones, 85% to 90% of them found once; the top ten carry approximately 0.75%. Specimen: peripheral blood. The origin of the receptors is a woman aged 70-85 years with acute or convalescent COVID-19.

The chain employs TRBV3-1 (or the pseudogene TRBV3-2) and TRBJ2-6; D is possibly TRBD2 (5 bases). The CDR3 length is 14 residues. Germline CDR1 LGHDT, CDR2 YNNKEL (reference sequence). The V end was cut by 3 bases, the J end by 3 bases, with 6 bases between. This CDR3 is CASSQGSGANVLTF. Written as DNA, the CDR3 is TGTGCCAGCAGCCAGGGGAGTGGGGCCAACGTCCTGACTTTC.

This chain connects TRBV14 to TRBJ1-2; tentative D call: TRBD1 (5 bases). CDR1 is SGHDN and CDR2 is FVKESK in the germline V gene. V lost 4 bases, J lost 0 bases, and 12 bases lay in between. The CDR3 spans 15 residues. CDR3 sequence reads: CASSPTKGANYGYTF. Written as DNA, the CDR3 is TGTGCCAGCAGCCCTACAAAAGGGGCTAACTATGGCTACACCTTC.

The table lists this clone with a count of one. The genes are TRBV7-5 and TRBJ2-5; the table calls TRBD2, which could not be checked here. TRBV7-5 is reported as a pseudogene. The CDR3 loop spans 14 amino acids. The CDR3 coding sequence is TGTGTCAGAAGCTCGTTCATGGAGGAGGAGACCCAGTACTTC. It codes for CVRSSFMEEETQYF.

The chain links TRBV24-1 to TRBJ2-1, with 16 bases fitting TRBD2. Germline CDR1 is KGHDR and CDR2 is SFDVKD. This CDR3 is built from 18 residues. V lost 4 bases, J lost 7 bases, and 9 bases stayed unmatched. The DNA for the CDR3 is TGTGCCACCAGTGACCGGGGGACTAGCGGGAGGGCCGAGAATGAGCAGTTCTTC. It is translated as CATSDRGTSGRAENEQFF.

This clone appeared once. CDR3 coding DNA: TGTGCCAGCCAGGAGGGGGGGCTGAGGCAGCCCCAGCATTTT. Translated, it gives CASQEGGLRQPQHF. V is TRBV7-9 and J is TRBJ1-5, with D perhaps matching TRBD1 (6 bases). Looked up from germline, CDR1 is SEHNR and CDR2 is FQNEAQ (reference sequence). The CDR3 sequence is 14 residues long. The V and J ends lost 8 bases and 7 bases respectively, with 18 bases between them.

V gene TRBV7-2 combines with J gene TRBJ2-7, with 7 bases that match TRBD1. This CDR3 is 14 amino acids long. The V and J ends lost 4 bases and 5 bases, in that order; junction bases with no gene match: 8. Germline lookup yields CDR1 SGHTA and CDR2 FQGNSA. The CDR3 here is CASSSDRLQNEQYF. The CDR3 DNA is TGTGCCAGCAGCTCGGACAGGTTACAGAACGAGCAGTACTTC.

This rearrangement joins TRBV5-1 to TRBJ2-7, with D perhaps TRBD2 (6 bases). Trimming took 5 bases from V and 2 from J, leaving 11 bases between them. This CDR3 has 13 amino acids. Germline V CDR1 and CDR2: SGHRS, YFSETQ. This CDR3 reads CASSRDFPYEQYF. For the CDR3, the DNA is TGCGCCAGCAGTCGGGACTTTCCCTACGAGCAGTACTTC.

CDR3 region: CASSLGTSGGEQYF. As DNA, the CDR3 is TGTGCCAGCAGCTTAGGGACTAGCGGGGGCGAGCAGTACTTC. This rearrangement joins TRBV7-2 to TRBJ2-7; 13 nucleotides align to TRBD2. The germline V gene has CDR1 SGHTA and CDR2 FQGNSA. After removal of 1 base from V and 6 bases from J, the junction contained 0 bases not matched to a gene. The CDR3 sequence is 14 residues long.

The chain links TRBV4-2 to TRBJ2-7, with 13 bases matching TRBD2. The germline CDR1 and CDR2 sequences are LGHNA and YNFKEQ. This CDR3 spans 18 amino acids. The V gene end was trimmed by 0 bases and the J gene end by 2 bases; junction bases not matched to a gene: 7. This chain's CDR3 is CASSQDRGTSGTTYEQYF. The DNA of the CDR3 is TGTGCCAGCAGCCAAGATCGAGGGACTAGCGGGACAACCTACGAGCAGTACTTC.

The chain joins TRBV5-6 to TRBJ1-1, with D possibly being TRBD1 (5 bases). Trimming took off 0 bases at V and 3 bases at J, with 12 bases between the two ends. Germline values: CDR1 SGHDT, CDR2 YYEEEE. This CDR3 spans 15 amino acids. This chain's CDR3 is CASSLGQLLYTEAFF. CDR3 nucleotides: TGTGCCAGCAGCTTGGGACAGCTCCTTTACACTGAAGCTTTCTTT.

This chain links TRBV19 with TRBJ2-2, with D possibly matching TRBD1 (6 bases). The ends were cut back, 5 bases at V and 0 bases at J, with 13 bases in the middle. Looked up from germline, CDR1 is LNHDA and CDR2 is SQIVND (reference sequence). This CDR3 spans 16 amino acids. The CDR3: CASSPPGTSNTGELFF. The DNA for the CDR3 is TGTGCCAGTAGTCCCCCGGGGACATCGAACACCGGGGAGCTGTTTTTT.

The CDR3 reads CAINPGGGGYTF. The CDR3 nucleotides are TGTGCCATCAATCCAGGGGGAGGTGGCTACACCTTC. The J gene is TRBJ1-2, the V gene TRBV10-3; 7 positions match TRBD1. The V and J ends lost 7 bases and 7 bases, in that order; junction bases with no gene match: 6. The germline V gene has CDR1 ENHRY and CDR2 SYGVKD. The CDR3 spans 12 residues.

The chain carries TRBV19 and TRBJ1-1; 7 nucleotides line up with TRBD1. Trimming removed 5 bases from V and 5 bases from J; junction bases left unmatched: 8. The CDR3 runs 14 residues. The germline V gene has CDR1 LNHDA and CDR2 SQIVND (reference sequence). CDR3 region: CASSALQGRTEAFF. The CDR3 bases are TGTGCCAGTAGTGCCTTACAGGGGCGGACTGAAGCTTTCTTT.

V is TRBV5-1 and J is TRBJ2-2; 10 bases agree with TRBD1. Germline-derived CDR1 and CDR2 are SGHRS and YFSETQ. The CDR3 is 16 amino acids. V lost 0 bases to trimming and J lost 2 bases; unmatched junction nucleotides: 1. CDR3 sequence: CASSLGDRGNTGELFF. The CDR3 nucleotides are TGCGCCAGCAGCTTGGGGGACAGGGGCAACACCGGGGAGCTGTTTTTT.

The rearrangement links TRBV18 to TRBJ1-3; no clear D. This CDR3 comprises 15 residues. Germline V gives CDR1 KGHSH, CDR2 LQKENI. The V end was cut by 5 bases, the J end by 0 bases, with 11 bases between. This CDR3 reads CASSSQYDSGNTIYF. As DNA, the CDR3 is TGTGCCAGCTCATCGCAGTATGACTCTGGAAACACCATATATTTT.

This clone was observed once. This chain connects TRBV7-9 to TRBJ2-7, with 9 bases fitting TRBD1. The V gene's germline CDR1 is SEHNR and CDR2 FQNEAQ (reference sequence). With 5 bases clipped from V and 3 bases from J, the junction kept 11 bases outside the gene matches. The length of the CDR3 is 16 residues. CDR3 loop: CASSQDRGLGGYEQYF. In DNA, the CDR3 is TGTGCCAGCAGCCAGGACAGGGGCCTAGGAGGCTACGAGCAGTACTTC.

The chain's CDR3 is CASSLSRGRTGELFF. The CDR3, as DNA: TGTGCCAGCAGCTTATCGAGAGGGAGGACCGGGGAGCTGTTTTTT. This chain connects TRBV7-8 to TRBJ2-2; TRBD2 is a possible D gene (6 bases). Germline loops: CDR1 SGHVS, CDR2 FQNEAQ. The V end lost 2 bases, the J end lost 5 bases, and 12 bases lay between the germline ends. There are 15 residues in the CDR3.

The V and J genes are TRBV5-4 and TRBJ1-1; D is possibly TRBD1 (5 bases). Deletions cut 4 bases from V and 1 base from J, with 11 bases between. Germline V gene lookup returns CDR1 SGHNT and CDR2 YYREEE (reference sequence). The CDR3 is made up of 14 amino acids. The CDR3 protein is CASSPRGGNTEAFF. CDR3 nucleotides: TGTGCCAGCAGCCCTCGGGGGGGGAACACTGAAGCTTTCTTT.

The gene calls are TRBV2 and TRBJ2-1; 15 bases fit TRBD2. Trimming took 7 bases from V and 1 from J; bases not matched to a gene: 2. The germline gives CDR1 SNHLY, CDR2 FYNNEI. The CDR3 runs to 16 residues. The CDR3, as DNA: TGTGCCAGCATGGGACTAGCGGGGGGATCCTACAATGAGCAGTTCTTC. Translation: CASMGLAGGSYNEQFF.

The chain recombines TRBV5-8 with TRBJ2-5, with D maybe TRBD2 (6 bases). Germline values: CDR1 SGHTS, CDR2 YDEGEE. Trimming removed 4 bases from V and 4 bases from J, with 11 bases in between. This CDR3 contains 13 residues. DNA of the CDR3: TGTGCCAGCAGCCGGGGGTATCGAGAGACCCAGTACTTC. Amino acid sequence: CASSRGYRETQYF.